The T cell receptor (beta chain) described here comes from a study of CD8 T cells in Susac syndrome. Random hexamers served to reverse transcribe about 0.5 to 1 ug RNA. From the immunoSEQ multiplex PCR reads, TCRdb called clonotypes with MiXCR, one entry per CDR3 protein. The sample includes roughly 150,000 distinct CDR3 sequences, around 95% seen only once; the top ten take around 0.15%. The germline V gene encodes CDR1 LGHNA and CDR2 YNFKEQ. The trim removed 3 bases at V and 9 bases at J, leaving 7 bases unmatched. This CDR3 is built from 16 residues. The sequence was obtained from a human donor with multiple sclerosis. The specimen was CD8+ T cells from PBMCs. J is TRBJ2-1 and V is TRBV4-2, with 14 positions matching TRBD2. CDR3 protein: CASSQRTGLAGVEQFF. The CDR3, as DNA: TGTGCCAGCAGCCAGCGTACGGGACTAGCGGGGGTTGAGCAGTTCTTC.